This TCR beta chain was obtained from a study of tumor and adjacent non-tumor tissue in lung cancer. Turning to the study itself: Patients comprised about a dozen adenocarcinoma, a couple of squamous cell carcinoma and 1 small cell lung cancer. Broader study findings: Top 100 clones took a larger repertoire share in normal lung.

The library came from three nested PCR rounds adapted from ARM-PCR protocols. TCRdb redid the calling of the multiplex PCR reads with MiXCR, one entry per CDR3 protein. This sample has 200,000 to 250,000 distinct CDR3 sequences, with 71% found just once. The template was RNA from unsorted bulk tissue. Chemotherapy-naive patients with new lung cancer underwent thoracic surgery in China, August–November 2014. The CDR3 length is 15 residues. In germline, CDR1 is SGHAT, CDR2 FQNNGV. A remark on this clonotype: The antigen remains undetermined. The junction shows a germline mismatch at one end, possibly a read error.

Sequencing was done on a sample of lung tumor tissue. The chain recombines TRBV11-2 with TRBJ2-3; weak D call: TRBD2 (6 bases). The clonotype comes from a man aged 60 to 75 with non-small cell lung cancer. The CDR3 coding sequence is TGTGCCAACAGCTTAGATCCCCTAGCGTCAGATACGCAGTATTTT. It encodes CANSLDPLASDTQYF.